In this sample, the clone carrying this T cell receptor (beta chain) turned up a few times. This entry comes from a study of blood T cell repertoires in COVID-19. Study background: Nucleic acid was either cDNA or gDNA, and it came from T cells, B-cell-depleted T cells, or PBMCs.

Authors' methods: By means of reference gene primer amplification, nucleated cell counts were estimated. Libraries were prepared by immunoSEQ multiplex PCR; TCRdb keeps only in-frame clonotypes and omits some of them. V and J calls and clone size come straight from that table; D and trimming were deduced from the DNA. Among some 120,000 clones listed, over 80% were seen once. Germline CDR1 reads SGHDT; CDR2 reads YYEEEE. This CDR3 is 14 amino acids long. Deletions cut 4 bases from V and 10 bases from J, with 20 bases between. Sequencing was carried out using peripheral blood. The gene calls are TRBV5-6 and TRBJ1-1; D is unclear. The sequence came from a man aged 30 to 39 with acute or convalescent COVID-19. In nucleotides, the CDR3 is TGTGCCAGCAGCCCAGGACGGGGAATCCCTGGAGCTTTCTTT. This codes for CASSPGRGIPGAFF.